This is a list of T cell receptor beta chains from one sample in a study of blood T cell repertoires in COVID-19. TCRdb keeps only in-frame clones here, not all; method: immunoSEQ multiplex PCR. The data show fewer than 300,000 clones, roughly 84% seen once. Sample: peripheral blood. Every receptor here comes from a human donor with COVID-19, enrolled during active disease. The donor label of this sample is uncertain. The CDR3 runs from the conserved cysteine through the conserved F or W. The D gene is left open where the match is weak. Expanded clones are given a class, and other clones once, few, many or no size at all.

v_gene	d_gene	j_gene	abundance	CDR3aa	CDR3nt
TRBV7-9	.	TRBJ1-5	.	CASSSREGKEPQHF	TGTGCCAGCAGCTCCCGTGAGGGTAAGGAGCCCCAGCATTTT
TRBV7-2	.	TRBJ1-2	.	CASSLERDYGYTF	TGTGCCAGCAGCTTAGAGAGGGACTATGGCTACACCTTC
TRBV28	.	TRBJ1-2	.	CASIQFPAGYGYTF	TGTGCCAGCATTCAGTTCCCGGCGGGCTATGGCTACACCTTC
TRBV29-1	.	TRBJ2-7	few	CSVQDYNRGEQYF	TGCAGCGTCCAGGACTATAATCGGGGCGAGCAGTACTTC
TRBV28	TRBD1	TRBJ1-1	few	CASNPTGTVRNTEAFF	TGTGCCAGCAACCCGACCGGGACAGTTAGGAACACTGAAGCTTTCTTT
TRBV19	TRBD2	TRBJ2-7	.	CASSFGTSGSYEQYF	TGTGCCAGTAGTTTCGGGACTAGCGGTTCCTACGAGCAGTACTTC
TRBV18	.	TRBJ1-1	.	CASSPVGEGTEAFF	TGTGCCAGCTCACCAGTGGGGGAGGGCACTGAAGCTTTCTTT
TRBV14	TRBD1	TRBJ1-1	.	CASSTTGGTEAFF	TGTGCCAGCAGCACGACAGGGGGGACTGAAGCTTTCTTT
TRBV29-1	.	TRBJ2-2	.	CSVVRDREVGELFF	TGCAGCGTTGTTAGAGACAGGGAGGTCGGGGAGCTGTTTTTT
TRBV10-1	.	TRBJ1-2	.	CASTGEDYYTF	TGCGCCAGCACCGGCGAGGATTACTACACCTTC
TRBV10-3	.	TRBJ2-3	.	CAISSGPSTDTQYF	TGTGCCATCAGTAGCGGGCCCAGCACAGATACGCAGTATTTT
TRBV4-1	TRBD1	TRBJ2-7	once	CASSQGQGSPYEQYF	TGCGCCAGCAGCCAAGGACAGGGCTCGCCCTACGAGCAGTACTTC
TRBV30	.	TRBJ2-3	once	CAWTTADTQYF	TGTGCCTGGACTACGGCAGATACGCAGTATTTT
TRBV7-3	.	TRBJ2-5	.	CASSLTSNRMRYQETQYF	TGTGCCAGCAGCTTAACATCTAATAGGATGAGGTACCAAGAGACCCAGTACTTC
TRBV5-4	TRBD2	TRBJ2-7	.	CASSSSRAGPYEQYF	TGTGCCAGCAGCTCCTCCCGAGCGGGACCCTACGAGCAGTACTTC
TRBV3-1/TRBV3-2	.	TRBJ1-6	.	CASSQVRAGSSPLHF	TGTGCCAGCAGCCAAGTAAGGGCAGGGTCATCACCCCTCCACTTT
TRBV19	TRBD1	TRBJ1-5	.	CASSIAYRGVQPQHF	TGTGCCAGTAGTATAGCTTACAGGGGGGTACAGCCCCAGCATTTT
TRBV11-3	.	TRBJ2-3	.	CASSPRSGDTDTQYF	TGTGCCAGCAGCCCCCGCAGCGGTGACACAGATACGCAGTATTTT
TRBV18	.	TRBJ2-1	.	CASSPLGSVGSYNEQFF	TGTGCCAGCTCCCCCCTGGGTAGCGTCGGCTCCTACAATGAGCAGTTCTTC
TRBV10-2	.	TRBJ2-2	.	CASGDRFGQIALETGELFF	TGCGCCAGCGGGGATAGATTTGGACAGATCGCCTTAGAGACCGGGGAGCTGTTTTTT
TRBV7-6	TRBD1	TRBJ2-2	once	CASSRDRGFSTGELFF	TGTGCCAGCAGCCGCGACAGGGGGTTTTCGACCGGGGAGCTGTTTTTT
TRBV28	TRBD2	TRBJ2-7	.	CASRPSGRPYEQYF	TGTGCCAGCAGACCTAGCGGGAGGCCGTACGAGCAGTACTTC
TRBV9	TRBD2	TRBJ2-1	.	CASSVVGTSTINEQFF	TGTGCCAGCAGCGTAGTGGGGACTAGCACCATCAATGAGCAGTTCTTC
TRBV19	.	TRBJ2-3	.	CASSVSRAQRDTQYF	TGTGCCAGTAGTGTATCTAGAGCTCAGAGGGATACGCAGTATTTT
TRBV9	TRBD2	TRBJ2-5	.	CASSTPLGGQETQYF	TGTGCCAGCAGCACCCCCCTCGGGGGGCAAGAGACCCAGTACTTC
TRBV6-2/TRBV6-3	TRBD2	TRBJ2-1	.	CASSYTSGRAFAGEQFF	TGTGCCAGCAGTTACACTAGCGGGAGGGCCTTCGCGGGGGAGCAGTTCTTC
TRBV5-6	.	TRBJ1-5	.	CASSLYGSYQPQHF	TGTGCCAGCAGCTTGTACGGGAGTTATCAGCCCCAGCATTTT
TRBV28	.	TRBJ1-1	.	CASSLTKRNTEAFF	TGTGCCAGCAGTTTAACGAAGAGAAACACTGAAGCTTTCTTT
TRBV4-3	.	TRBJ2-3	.	CASSQDISRDMQYF	TGCGCCAGCAGCCAAGATATATCGCGGGATATGCAGTATTTT
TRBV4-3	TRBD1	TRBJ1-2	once	CASSPGTGGDGYTF	TGCGCCAGCAGCCCCGGGACAGGGGGCGATGGCTACACCTTC
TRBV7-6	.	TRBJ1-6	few	CASSLLAGSASSYNSPLHF	TGTGCCAGCAGCTTATTGGCCGGTTCGGCTAGCTCCTATAATTCACCCCTCCACTTT
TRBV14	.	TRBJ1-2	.	CASSQARAGGRGYTF	TGTGCCAGCAGCCAAGCACGGGCGGGAGGGCGAGGCTACACCTTC
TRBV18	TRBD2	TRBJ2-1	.	CASSVPGLGKGEQFF	TGTGCCAGCTCAGTACCGGGACTAGGAAAGGGTGAGCAGTTCTTC
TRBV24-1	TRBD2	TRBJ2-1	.	CATSDSGGRASNNEQFF	TGTGCCACCAGTGATTCTGGCGGGAGGGCCTCAAACAATGAGCAGTTCTTC
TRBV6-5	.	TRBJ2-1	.	CASSYQRSYNEQFF	TGTGCCAGCAGTTACCAGCGGTCCTACAATGAGCAGTTCTTC
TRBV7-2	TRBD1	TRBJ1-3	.	CASSIDHRGFSGNTIYF	TGTGCCAGCAGCATAGACCACAGGGGCTTCTCTGGAAACACCATATATTTT
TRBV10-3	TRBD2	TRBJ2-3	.	CAISSAGGLTDTQYF	TGTGCCATCAGTTCCGCGGGAGGGCTCACAGATACGCAGTATTTT
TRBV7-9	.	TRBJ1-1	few	CASSFKGVDTEAFF	TGTGCCAGCAGCTTTAAGGGGGTGGACACTGAAGCTTTCTTT
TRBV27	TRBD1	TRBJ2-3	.	CASARQGFRTDTQYF	TGTGCCAGCGCGCGACAGGGGTTTCGCACAGATACGCAGTATTTT
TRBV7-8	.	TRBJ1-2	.	CASSLRRGVGSYGYTF	TGTGCCAGCAGCTTAAGGCGCGGGGTTGGGAGCTATGGCTACACCTTC
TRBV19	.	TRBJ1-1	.	CASSRRAGARGTEAFF	TGTGCCAGTAGTCGCCGGGCGGGGGCGCGAGGCACTGAAGCTTTCTTT
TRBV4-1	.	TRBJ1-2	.	CASSQDRASRSGYTF	TGCGCCAGCAGCCAAGATCGTGCGAGTCGGTCTGGCTACACCTTC
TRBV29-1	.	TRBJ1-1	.	CSVGKEEGKAFF	TGCAGCGTCGGTAAGGAGGAGGGGAAAGCTTTCTTT
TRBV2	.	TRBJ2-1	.	CASIRERDYNEQFF	TGTGCCAGCATCCGGGAGAGAGACTACAATGAGCAGTTCTTC
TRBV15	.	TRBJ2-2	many	CATSRGLPGTLSTGELFF	TGTGCCACCAGCAGGGGGCTACCCGGGACACTAAGCACCGGGGAGCTGTTTTTT
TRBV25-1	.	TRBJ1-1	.	CASSERQSNTEAFF	TGTGCCAGCAGTGAGAGGCAGTCGAACACTGAAGCTTTCTTT
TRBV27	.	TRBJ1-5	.	CASSFQGIPFQPQHF	TGTGCCAGCAGTTTTCAGGGGATACCGTTTCAGCCCCAGCATTTT
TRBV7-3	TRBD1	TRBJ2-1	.	CASSSPYEGANPLNEQFF	TGTGCCAGCAGCTCCCCCTACGAGGGGGCGAACCCCCTCAATGAGCAGTTCTTC
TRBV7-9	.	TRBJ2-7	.	CASTIGDYEQYF	TGTGCCAGCACCATCGGGGACTACGAGCAGTACTTC
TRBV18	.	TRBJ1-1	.	CASSSTESTEAFF	TGTGCCAGCTCATCAACAGAAAGCACTGAAGCTTTCTTT